The entry below describes one T cell receptor beta chain. The target of this receptor is not known. The sample holds no much larger clone one base away, and base qualities are not on file. This entry belongs to a study of immune cell composition in non-small cell lung cancer (dated by TCRdb to 2016 to 2017). Concerning the study at large: Histologic subtype was assigned using H&E plus p63, CK5, Napsin A and TTF-1 immunohistochemistry, mainly lung adenocarcinoma or squamous cell carcinoma. Adaptive Biotechnologies TCR-beta sequencing was carried out on a few dozen paired NSCLC tumour and non-adjacent lung specimens, as well as on roughly 28 tumour-only specimens. In supplementary cohort #1, which comprised 10 to 11 lung adenocarcinoma cases, paired tumour/lung TCR-beta sequencing was performed and TIL populations were generated so that tumour reactivity could be assessed. A few tumour specimens that had TCR-beta data belonged to rare histological subtypes and were left out of the subtype comparisons.

A two-step multiplex PCR was used to amplify TCR-beta CDR3 regions from genomic DNA, and Illumina-compatible adaptors were added in the second step. TCR-beta immunosequencing was performed on an Illumina platform as a commercial immunoSEQ service. The authors processed their data as follows. Two measures summarised the repertoires: productive clonality, and Top 10 Clones, meaning the percentage of T-cell templates coming from the ten most frequent sequences. Productive clonality had a range of 0 to 1, where 1 means a monoclonal population. Tumour-associated clones, identified using log10 scatter plots, were defined as sequences that made up at least 0.1% of tumour T-cell templates and were not found in the matched non-adjacent lung. Student's t-tests were used for two-group comparisons, ANOVA for comparisons across stages, and linear regression for relationships, with analyses done in GraphPad Prism7 and R. In its TCRdb copy, this immuneACCESS table keeps in-frame sequences only and misses some clones. Where compared with another copy, unresolved V genes explain less than half of these, and the others have no known cause. The V and J calls and clone size were taken over from that table, and D and trimming were inferred from the DNA. Across this sample there are around 3,100 clones, with 82% seen only once. The biggest ten clones account for roughly 8.9% of the sample.

Genomic DNA was isolated with the QIAamp DNA kit from frozen aliquots of single-cell suspensions that had not been sorted. The tumour samples consisted of surgically resected non-small cell lung cancer tissue. Tissues were received within 2 hours of resection and were immediately processed into single-cell suspensions. Tissue was broken up mechanically, digested enzymatically with DNase I, collagenase I and hyaluronidase for 30 minutes at 37 degrees C, and then filtered and RBC-lysed. From the cysteine through the phenylalanine, the CDR3 covers 14 amino acids. Kept here is only the CDR3 DNA, which spans 42 bases and is read in frame from base 1. V and J are truncated by 4 bases and 6 bases respectively, leaving an intervening sequence of 13 bases. From a lookup of the germline V gene, CDR1 and CDR2 are MDHEN and SYDVKM. What the research found in general, with its limitations: Across under 12 adenocarcinoma cases, TIL tumour reactivity correlated strongly with maximal tumour-associated clone frequency but not with overall clonality. Tumour-associated clones >0.5% occurred in nearly half of NSCLC cases: around 30% of adenocarcinomas versus approximately 82% of squamous carcinomas. Only around ten cases were included in the reactivity cohort, and sequence sharing between tumour-reactive clones and the dominant in vivo tumour-associated clones was not shown. No significant correlation was found between smoking pack-years and tumour TCR-beta clonality. Lung squamous cell carcinoma tumours had significantly higher Top 10 clone scores and productive clonality than lung adenocarcinoma tumours.

The specimen was lung tumor tissue. The receptor chain draws on TRBV28 and TRBJ1-5; TRBD1 could be the D gene, as 5 bases match. The receptor was derived from a human donor with non-small cell lung cancer. Read as DNA, the sequence is TGTGCCAGCAGTTGGTCAGGGTTTGGTCAGCCCCAGCATTTT. Its coded protein is CASSWSGFGQPQHF.